The 23 T cell receptor beta chains given below trace back to one sample, sequenced in a study of blood T cell repertoires in COVID-19. Assay: immunoSEQ multiplex PCR; the TCRdb copy retains only in-frame clones and omits some. The table has over 15,000 clones, around 80% seen once. The sequenced sample consisted of peripheral blood. The receptors originated from a man aged 60-69 years with acute or convalescent COVID-19.

The sample holds one count of this clone. This sequence joins TRBV5-1 and TRBJ2-1; 9 nucleotides match TRBD1. With V trimmed by 0 bases and J by 7 bases, 2 bases remained unmatched. Germline V gene data show CDR1 as SGHRS and CDR2 as YFSETQ. This CDR3 region has 14 residues. CDR3: CASSLATGGNEQFF. CDR3 coding DNA: TGCGCCAGCAGCTTGGCGACAGGGGGGAATGAGCAGTTCTTC.

This clone appeared a few times. The chain is built from TRBV5-4 and TRBJ2-7; 13 bases align to TRBD2. V shed 5 bases and J 6 bases; nucleotides not matched to a gene: 14. This CDR3 comprises 17 residues. CDR1 and CDR2 from the germline V gene are SGHNT and YYREEE (reference sequence). The CDR3 DNA follows: TGTGCCAGCAGACTGAGGCGGACTAGCGGGGGAAGGGGCGAGCAGTACTTC. Amino acids: CASRLRRTSGGRGEQYF.

This clone was detected a few times. V gene TRBV7-9 combines with J gene TRBJ2-7; possibly TRBD1 for D (5 bases). The V end was cut by 8 bases, the J end by 4 bases, with 18 bases between. CDR1 SEHNR and CDR2 FQNEAQ come from the germline V gene (reference sequence). The CDR3 loop spans 14 amino acids. CDR3 bases: TGTGCCAGCGCTCTCCAGGGCAGTTTATACGAGCAGTACTTC. Translated, it gives CASALQGSLYEQYF.

The chain uses TRBV4-2 and TRBJ1-1; 9 bases are shared with TRBD1. V gave up 0 bases and J gave up 5 bases; unmatched junction bases: 10. Germline loops: CDR1 LGHNA, CDR2 YNFKEQ. The CDR3 is 17 residues long. The CDR3 DNA reads TGTGCCAGCAGCCAAGATAGCGGGGACAGGGTAAGGACTGAAGCTTTCTTT. This codes for CASSQDSGDRVRTEAFF.

V gene TRBV5-4 combines with J gene TRBJ1-1; TRBD1 is a possible D gene (6 bases). The CDR3 is 15 amino acids. V lost 3 bases to trimming and J lost 0 bases, with 12 bases between them. Per germline, CDR1 SGHNT and CDR2 YYREEE (reference sequence). The CDR3 nucleotides read TGTGCCAGCAGCTCTCCGGACAGCCTGAACACTGAAGCTTTCTTT. Amino acids: CASSSPDSLNTEAFF.

The chain is built from TRBV28 and TRBJ1-2, with TRBD1 identical over 8 bases. Looked up from germline, CDR1 is MDHEN and CDR2 is SYDVKM. The V segment lost 7 bases and the J segment 4 bases; nucleotides outside the gene matches: 2. The CDR3 spans 12 residues. The CDR3 nucleotides are TGTGCCAGCATTGGACAGGGCTATGGCTACACCTTC. Protein sequence: CASIGQGYGYTF.

The J gene is TRBJ2-1, the V gene TRBV21-1; the D segment call TRBD1 is taken from the table without a DNA check. TRBV21-1 is listed as a pseudogene. The CDR3 spans 13 residues. The chain's CDR3 is CASSRGGHNEQFF. The CDR3 region has the DNA TGTGCCAGCAGCAGAGGGGGTCACAATGAGCAGTTCTTC.

V and J are TRBV5-1 and TRBJ1-1, with 7 bases aligning to TRBD1. There are 14 residues in the CDR3. Germline V gene sequence: CDR1 SGHRS, CDR2 YFSETQ. V lost 4 bases, J lost 1 base, and 4 bases stayed unmatched. The DNA for the CDR3 is TGCGCCAGCAGCACGGGGACAGAGAACACTGAAGCTTTCTTT. Protein: CASSTGTENTEAFF.

In DNA, the CDR3 is TGCGCCAGCAGCACCGGGGTCACCTCTGGGGCCAACGTCCTGACTTTC. Amino acids: CASSTGVTSGANVLTF. The V and J genes are TRBV5-1 and TRBJ2-6; tentative D call: TRBD2 (5 bases). Germline CDR1 reads SGHRS; CDR2 reads YFSETQ. Trimming cost V 4 bases and J 0 bases, with 11 bases left between them. The CDR3 covers 16 residues.

The V call is TRBV5-1, the J call TRBJ2-2; TRBD1 might be the D (6 bases). The V end lost 5 bases, the J end lost 2 bases, and 10 bases lay between the germline ends. The CDR3 has 14 amino acids. The germline V gene has CDR1 SGHRS and CDR2 YFSETQ. The CDR3 DNA follows: TGCGCCAGCAGACCCGGGACAAACACCGGGGAGCTGTTTTTT. Its translation is CASRPGTNTGELFF.

This chain uses TRBV13 with TRBJ2-1, with 8 nucleotides matching TRBD2. CDR3 length: 18 residues. Losses at the gene ends were 8 bases for V and 1 base for J; bases not matched to a gene: 16. CDR1 PRHDT and CDR2 FYEKMQ come from the germline V gene (reference sequence). CDR3 region: CASGSWFGSGGSYNEQFF. DNA of the CDR3: TGTGCCAGCGGTTCGTGGTTTGGGAGCGGGGGTTCCTACAATGAGCAGTTCTTC.

The V call is TRBV24-1, the J call TRBJ2-3, with D tentatively TRBD1 (6 bases). This CDR3 has 15 residues. Germline CDR1 KGHDR, CDR2 SFDVKD. Deletions cut 9 bases from V and 0 bases from J, with 15 bases between. CDR3 coding DNA: TGTGCCACCTCTACCCCAGGGGCCAGCACAGATACGCAGTATTTT. Translation: CATSTPGASTDTQYF.

The rearrangement joins TRBV2 to TRBJ1-1; 9 bases are a match to TRBD1. V shed 6 bases and J 1 base; nucleotides not matched to a gene: 21. The CDR3 is 20 residues long. Germline CDR1 SNHLY, CDR2 FYNNEI. CDR3 DNA: TGTGCCAGCAGCAGAGGGTATAACAGGGACAGGGCAGATTGGAACACTGAAGCTTTCTTT. It is translated as CASSRGYNRDRADWNTEAFF.

V and J are TRBV19 and TRBJ2-2; D possibly corresponds to TRBD1 (5 bases). Germline CDR1 reads LNHDA; CDR2 reads SQIVND (reference sequence). V lost 5 bases to trimming and J lost 6 bases, with 19 bases between them. This CDR3 is built from 16 residues. The CDR3 loop is CASSSPGKLAAGELFF. DNA of the CDR3: TGTGCCAGTAGTTCCCCAGGGAAGCTGGCTGCCGGGGAGCTGTTTTTT.

This clone was seen more than once but under ten times. This chain links TRBV9 with TRBJ2-1; TRBD1 matches at 7 bases. The germline V gene encodes CDR1 SGDLS and CDR2 YYNGEE. The V gene end was trimmed by 4 bases and the J gene end by 7 bases; junction bases not matched to a gene: 11. The length of the CDR3 is 15 residues. CDR3 sequence (DNA): TGTGCCAGCAGCAAACGGACAGGTTTGAGGAATGAGCAGTTCTTC. Its translation: CASSKRTGLRNEQFF.

Written as DNA, the CDR3 is TGTGCCAGCAGTTACCCACAGGGGGCGCGGGACGAGCAGTACTTC. Its translation: CASSYPQGARDEQYF. This rearrangement joins TRBV6-2 or TRBV6-3 to TRBJ2-7; TRBD1 matches at 9 bases. CDR1 and CDR2 (germline): MNHEY, SVGEGT. V trimming: 2 bases; J trimming: 5 bases; junction bases outside the gene matches: 7. CDR3 length: 15 amino acids.

The rearrangement joins TRBV6-5 to TRBJ2-5, with 8 bases lining up with TRBD1. This CDR3 contains 13 residues. Germline trimming cut 5 bases from V and 7 bases from J; bases unmatched to any gene: 6. Germline-derived CDR1 and CDR2 are MNHEY and SVGAGI. The CDR3 sequence is CASSRTGTMTQYF. As DNA, the CDR3 is TGTGCCAGCAGTCGGACAGGGACAATGACCCAGTACTTC.

This clone was detected a few times. The chain combines TRBV19 with TRBJ1-4; D might be TRBD1 (5 bases). V lost 7 bases, J lost 8 bases, and 20 bases lay in between. Germline lookup yields CDR1 LNHDA and CDR2 SQIVND (reference sequence). The CDR3 extends over 15 amino acids. This chain's CDR3 is CASNSGGAGGEKLFF. The DNA of the CDR3 is TGTGCCAGTAATTCGGGAGGGGCAGGAGGAGAAAAACTGTTTTTT.

The J gene is TRBJ2-1, the V gene TRBV27; 9 bases are shared with TRBD1. The CDR3 has 18 residues. V was clipped by 7 bases and J by 3 bases; unmatched bases: 16. Germline CDR1 reads MNHEY; CDR2 reads SMNVEV (reference sequence). CDR3 nucleotides: TGTGCCAGCACTTTTAAGTGGTCCGGGACAGGGCTCTACAATGAGCAGTTCTTC. As protein: CASTFKWSGTGLYNEQFF.

In this sample, this clone turned up a few times. The gene calls are TRBV20-1 and TRBJ2-5, with TRBD1 matching 9 bases. This CDR3 is 14 amino acids long. With V trimmed by 3 bases and J by 5 bases, 7 bases remained unmatched. Germline CDR1 reads DFQATT; CDR2 reads SNEGSKA (reference sequence). CDR3: CSASTGGMSETQYF. In DNA form, the CDR3 reads TGCAGTGCTAGTACAGGGGGCATGTCGGAGACCCAGTACTTC.

This chain joins TRBV6-5 and TRBJ1-1, with 7 nucleotides matching TRBD1. CDR1 is MNHEY, CDR2 SVGAGI, per germline. V shed 6 bases, J shed 3 bases, and the junction held 7 bases outside the gene matches. The CDR3 runs 14 residues. This CDR3 reads CASSRQGVDTEAFF. CDR3 sequence (DNA): TGTGCCAGCAGCAGACAGGGCGTAGACACTGAAGCTTTCTTT.

This chain links TRBV28 with TRBJ2-7, with TRBD1 matching over 8 bases. Germline V lookup: CDR1 MDHEN, CDR2 SYDVKM. V trimming: 5 bases; J trimming: 2 bases; junction bases outside the gene matches: 8. This CDR3 has 15 amino acids. The CDR3 sequence is CASSVTGQVTYEQYF. The CDR3 DNA reads TGTGCCAGCAGTGTCACGGGACAGGTAACCTACGAGCAGTACTTC.

V usage is TRBV24-1 and J usage is TRBJ2-4; TRBD1 is a possible D gene (5 bases). This CDR3 region has 13 residues. The V end was cut by 7 bases, the J end by 8 bases, with 14 bases between. CDR1 and CDR2 from the germline V gene are KGHDR and SFDVKD. The CDR3 nucleotides are TGTGCCACCAGCGCGCGCCAGGGTTACATTCAGTACTTC. Protein: CATSARQGYIQYF.